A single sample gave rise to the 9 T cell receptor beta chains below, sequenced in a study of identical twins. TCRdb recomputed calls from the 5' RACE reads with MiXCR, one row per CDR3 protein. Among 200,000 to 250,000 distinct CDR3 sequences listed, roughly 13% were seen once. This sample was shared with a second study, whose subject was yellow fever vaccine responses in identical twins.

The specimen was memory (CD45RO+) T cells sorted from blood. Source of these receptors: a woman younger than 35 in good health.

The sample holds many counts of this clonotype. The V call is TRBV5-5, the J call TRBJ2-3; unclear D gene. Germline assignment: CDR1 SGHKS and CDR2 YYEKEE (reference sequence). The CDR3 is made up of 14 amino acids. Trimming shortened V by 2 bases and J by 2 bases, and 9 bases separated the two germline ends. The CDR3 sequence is CASSLQVVTDTQYF. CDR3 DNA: TGTGCCAGCAGCTTACAAGTAGTCACAGATACGCAGTATTTT.

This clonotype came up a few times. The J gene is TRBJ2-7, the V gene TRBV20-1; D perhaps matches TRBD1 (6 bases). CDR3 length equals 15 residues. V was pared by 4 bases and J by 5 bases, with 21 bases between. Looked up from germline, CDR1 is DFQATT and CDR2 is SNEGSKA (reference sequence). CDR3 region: CSANHLQGSEDEQYF. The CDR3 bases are TGCAGTGCTAACCATTTACAGGGTTCAGAAGACGAGCAGTACTTC.

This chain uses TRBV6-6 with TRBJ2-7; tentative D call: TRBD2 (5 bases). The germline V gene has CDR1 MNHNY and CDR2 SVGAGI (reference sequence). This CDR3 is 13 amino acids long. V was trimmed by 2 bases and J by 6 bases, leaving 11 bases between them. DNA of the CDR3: TGTGCCAGCAGTTACCTACTAGGGCGCGAGCAGTACTTC. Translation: CASSYLLGREQYF.

CDR3 amino acids: CASSRGGGSSYNEQFF. The CDR3 DNA reads TGTGCCAGCAGCCGTGGTGGCGGGAGCTCCTACAATGAGCAGTTCTTC. V gene TRBV11-3 combines with J gene TRBJ2-1; 7 positions match TRBD2. V lost 5 bases and J lost 0; bases outside the gene matches: 7. Germline loops: CDR1 SGHNT, CDR2 YENEEA. The CDR3 runs 16 residues.

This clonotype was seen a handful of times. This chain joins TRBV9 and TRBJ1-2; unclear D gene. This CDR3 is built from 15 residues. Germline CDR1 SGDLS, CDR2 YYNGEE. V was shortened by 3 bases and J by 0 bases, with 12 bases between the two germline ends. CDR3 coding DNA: TGTGCCAGCAGCGGGTCGACCAATGCTAACTATGGCTACACCTTC. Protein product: CASSGSTNANYGYTF.

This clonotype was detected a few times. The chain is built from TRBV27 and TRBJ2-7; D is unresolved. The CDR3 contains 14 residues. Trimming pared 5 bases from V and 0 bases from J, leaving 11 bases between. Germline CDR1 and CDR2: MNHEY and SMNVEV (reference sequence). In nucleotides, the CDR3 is TGTGCCAGCAGTCCTGTCGGGTCCTCCTACGAGCAGTACTTC. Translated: CASSPVGSSYEQYF.

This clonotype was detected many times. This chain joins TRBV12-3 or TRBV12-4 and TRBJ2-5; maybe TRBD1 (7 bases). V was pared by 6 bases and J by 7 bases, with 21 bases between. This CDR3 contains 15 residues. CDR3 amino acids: CASSPTGRGAGTQYF. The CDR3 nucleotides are TGTGCCAGCAGCCCGACAGGGCGAGGAGCGGGGACCCAGTACTTC.

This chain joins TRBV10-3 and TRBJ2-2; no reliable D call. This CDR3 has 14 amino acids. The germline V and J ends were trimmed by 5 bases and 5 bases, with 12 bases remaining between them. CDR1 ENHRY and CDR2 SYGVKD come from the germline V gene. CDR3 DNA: TGTGCCATCAGTCAAAAGGAACAAACCGGGGAGCTGTTTTTT. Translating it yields CAISQKEQTGELFF.

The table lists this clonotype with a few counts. In nucleotides, the CDR3 is TGTGCCAGCAGTGAAGGGATCCTTACGCAGTATTTT. Its translation: CASSEGILTQYF. This chain uses TRBV2 with TRBJ2-3, with unresolved D. The CDR3 covers 12 residues. The germline V and J ends were trimmed by 1 base and 8 bases, with 7 bases remaining between them. Germline CDR1 is SNHLY and CDR2 is FYNNEI.